The entry below gives a single T cell receptor (beta chain) sequence along with its context. The repertoire was sequenced with immunoSEQ multiplex PCR; TCRdb's copy has only in-frame clones and lacks some. Of hundreds of thousands of clones listed, 95% to 98% are singletons. CD45RO-negative, CCR7-selected cells formed the naive CD8 fraction, which excluded terminally differentiated effector memory CD45RA+ cells. These data belong to a study of shared clonotypes between healthy human individuals. The length of the CDR3 is 13 residues. Germline lookup yields CDR1 SGHTA and CDR2 FQGNSA. V trimming: 8 bases; J trimming: 4 bases; junction bases outside the gene matches: 6.

The chain couples TRBV7-2 to TRBJ2-7, with TRBD2 identical over 9 bases. Material: naive CD8+ T cells sorted from blood. This clonotype was obtained from a man aged 30-40 years in good health. The CDR3, as DNA: TGTGCCAGCGGTATGCGGGAGGGGTACGAGCAGTACTTC. Translating it yields CASGMREGYEQYF.